This T cell receptor (beta chain) came from a study of blood T cell repertoires in COVID-19. About the study: Italy, Spain and the United States were the sources of the convalescent and acute COVID-19 samples. Nucleic acid was either cDNA or gDNA, and it came from T cells, B-cell-depleted T cells, or PBMCs.

This clone was recorded once. The authors' processing: Reference gene primer amplification in the assay estimated nucleated cell counts. Clones were read by immunoSEQ multiplex PCR, and TCRdb kept only the in-frame ones, dropping some. Clonal size and the V and J genes are those of that table, whereas D and trimming came from the DNA. Among 150,000 or so clones, more than 80% were seen once, and the ten largest hold under 0.6%. CDR1 and CDR2 from the germline V gene are SQVTM and ANQGSEA. The ends were cut back, 8 bases at V and 0 bases at J, with 13 bases in the middle. The CDR3 sequence is 13 residues long.

The rearrangement links TRBV29-1 to TRBJ1-1, with D perhaps TRBD1 (5 bases). Sequencing used peripheral blood. The receptor comes from a man between 45 and 60 years old with acute or convalescent COVID-19. CDR3 protein: CSINKGLNTEAFF. The CDR3 DNA sequence: TGCAGCATCAACAAGGGGCTGAACACTGAAGCTTTCTTT.